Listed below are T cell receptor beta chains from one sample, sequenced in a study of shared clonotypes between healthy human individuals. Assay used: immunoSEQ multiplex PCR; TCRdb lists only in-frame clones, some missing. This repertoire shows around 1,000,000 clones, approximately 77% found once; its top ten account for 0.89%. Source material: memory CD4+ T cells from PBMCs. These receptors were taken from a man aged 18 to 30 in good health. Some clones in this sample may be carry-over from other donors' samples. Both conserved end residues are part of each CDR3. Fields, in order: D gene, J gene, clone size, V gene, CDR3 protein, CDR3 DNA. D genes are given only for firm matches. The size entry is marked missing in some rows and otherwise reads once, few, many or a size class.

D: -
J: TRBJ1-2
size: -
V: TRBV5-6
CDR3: CASSLGGLATAPGGYTF
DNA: TGTGCCAGCAGCTTGGGAGGTCTAGCGACAGCTCCCGGGGGCTACACCTTC

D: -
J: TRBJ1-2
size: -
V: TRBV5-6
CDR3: CASSAVGNYGYTF
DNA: TGTGCCAGCAGCGCCGTCGGCAACTATGGCTACACCTTC

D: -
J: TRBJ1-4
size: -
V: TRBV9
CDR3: CASSVSPRRTNEKLFF
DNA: TGTGCCAGCAGCGTAAGCCCCCGGCGAACTAATGAAAAACTGTTTTTT

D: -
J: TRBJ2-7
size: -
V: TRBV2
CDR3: CASSETLSSFSEQYF
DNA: TGTGCCAGCAGTGAGACGCTAAGTAGCTTTTCCGAGCAGTACTTC

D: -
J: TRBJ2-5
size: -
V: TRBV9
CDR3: CASSSGLGETQYF
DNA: TGTGCCAGCAGCTCGGGACTTGGGGAGACCCAGTACTTC

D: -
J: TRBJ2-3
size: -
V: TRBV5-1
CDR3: CASSLVDGRTDTQYF
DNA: TGCGCCAGCAGCTTGGTTGACGGCCGCACAGATACGCAGTATTTT

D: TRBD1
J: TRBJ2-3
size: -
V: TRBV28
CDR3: CASWEGTGLSDTQYF
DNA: TGTGCCAGCTGGGAGGGGACAGGGCTTTCAGATACGCAGTATTTT

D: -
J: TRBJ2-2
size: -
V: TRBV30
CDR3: CAGSETYAGELFF
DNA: TGTGCCGGAAGCGAGACGTATGCCGGGGAGCTGTTTTTT

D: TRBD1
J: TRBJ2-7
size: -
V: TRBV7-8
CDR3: CASSLSGQGSYEQYF
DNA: TGTGCCAGCAGCTTATCTGGACAGGGCTCCTACGAGCAGTACTTC

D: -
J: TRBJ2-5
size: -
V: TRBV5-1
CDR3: CASSLTGGQETQYF
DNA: TGCGCCAGCAGCTTGACAGGAGGTCAAGAGACCCAGTACTTC

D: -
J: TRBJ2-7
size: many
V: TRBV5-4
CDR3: CASSLYVEGATEQYF
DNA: TGTGCCAGCAGCTTGTATGTTGAGGGAGCTACAGAGCAGTACTTC

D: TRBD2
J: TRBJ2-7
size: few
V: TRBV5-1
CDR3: CASSTTSGGGYEQYF
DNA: TGCGCCAGCAGCACGACTAGCGGCGGTGGCTACGAGCAGTACTTC

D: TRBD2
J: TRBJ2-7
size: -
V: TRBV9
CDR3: CASSVDGDGTSGNYEQYF
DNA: TGTGCCAGCAGCGTAGATGGGGACGGGACTAGCGGGAACTACGAGCAGTACTTC

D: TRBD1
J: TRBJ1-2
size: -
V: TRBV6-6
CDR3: CASSSGTGRLYGYTF
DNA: TGTGCCAGCAGTTCAGGGACAGGGCGACTCTATGGCTACACCTTC

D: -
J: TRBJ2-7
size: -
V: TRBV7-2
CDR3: CASSRYPAYEQYF
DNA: TGTGCCAGCAGCCGCTACCCCGCCTACGAGCAGTACTTC

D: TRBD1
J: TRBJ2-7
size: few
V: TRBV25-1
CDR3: CASSQPGGVNSYEQYF
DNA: TGTGCCAGCAGTCAACCAGGGGGCGTAAACTCCTACGAGCAGTACTTC

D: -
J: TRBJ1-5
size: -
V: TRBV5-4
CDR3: CASSLYGASNQPQHF
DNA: TGTGCCAGCAGCTTGTACGGGGCTAGCAATCAGCCCCAGCATTTT

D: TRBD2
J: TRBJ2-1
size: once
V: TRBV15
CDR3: CATSEGLAYEQFF
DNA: TGTGCCACCAGCGAGGGACTAGCGTATGAGCAGTTCTTC

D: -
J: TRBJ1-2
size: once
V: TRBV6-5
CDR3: CASSYNGYTF
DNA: TGTGCCAGCAGTTACAATGGCTACACCTTC

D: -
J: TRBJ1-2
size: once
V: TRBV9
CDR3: CASSGGVQDYGYTF
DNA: TGTGCCAGCAGCGGAGGGGTTCAGGACTATGGCTACACCTTC

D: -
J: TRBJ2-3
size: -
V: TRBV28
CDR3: CASSIPLGGPDTQYF
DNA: TGTGCCAGCAGTATCCCCCTGGGGGGTCCAGATACGCAGTATTTT

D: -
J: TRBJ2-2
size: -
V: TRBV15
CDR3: CATSPQRSNTGELFF
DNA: TGTGCCACCAGCCCCCAGCGGTCGAACACCGGGGAGCTGTTTTTT

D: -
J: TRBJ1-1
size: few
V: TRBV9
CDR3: CASTPQSPNTEAFF
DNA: TGTGCCAGCACCCCTCAAAGCCCGAACACTGAAGCTTTCTTT

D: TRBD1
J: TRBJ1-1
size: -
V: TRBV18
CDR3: CASSPGQGGAEAFF
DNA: TGTGCCAGCTCACCGGGACAGGGTGGGGCTGAAGCTTTCTTT

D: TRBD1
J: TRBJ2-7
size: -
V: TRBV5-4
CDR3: CASSLRRQGASLQYF
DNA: TGTGCCAGCAGCTTGCGAAGACAGGGGGCGAGCCTGCAGTACTTC

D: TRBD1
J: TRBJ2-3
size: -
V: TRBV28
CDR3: CASSPTGSTDTQYF
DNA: TGTGCCAGCAGTCCGACAGGGAGCACAGATACGCAGTATTTT

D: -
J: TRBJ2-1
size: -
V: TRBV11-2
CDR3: CASRPGYNEQFF
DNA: TGTGCCAGCAGGCCCGGCTACAATGAGCAGTTCTTC

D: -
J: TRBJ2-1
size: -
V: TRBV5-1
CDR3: CASSLVIGQEQFF
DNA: TGCGCCAGCAGCTTGGTGATCGGACAAGAGCAGTTCTTC

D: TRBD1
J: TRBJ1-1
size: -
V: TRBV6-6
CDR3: CASEDRAEAFF
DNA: TGTGCCAGCGAAGACAGGGCTGAAGCTTTCTTT

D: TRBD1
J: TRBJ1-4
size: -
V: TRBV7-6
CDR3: CASSLTTGGEKLFF
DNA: TGTGCCAGCAGCTTAACGACAGGGGGGGAAAAACTGTTTTTT

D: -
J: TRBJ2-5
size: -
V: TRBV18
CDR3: CASSPLQLGETQYF
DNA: TGTGCCAGCTCACCTTTACAGTTGGGGGAGACCCAGTACTTC

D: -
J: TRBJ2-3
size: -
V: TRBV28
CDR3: CASTSSQGVDTQYF
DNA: TGTGCCAGCACCTCTTCGCAGGGAGTAGATACGCAGTATTTT